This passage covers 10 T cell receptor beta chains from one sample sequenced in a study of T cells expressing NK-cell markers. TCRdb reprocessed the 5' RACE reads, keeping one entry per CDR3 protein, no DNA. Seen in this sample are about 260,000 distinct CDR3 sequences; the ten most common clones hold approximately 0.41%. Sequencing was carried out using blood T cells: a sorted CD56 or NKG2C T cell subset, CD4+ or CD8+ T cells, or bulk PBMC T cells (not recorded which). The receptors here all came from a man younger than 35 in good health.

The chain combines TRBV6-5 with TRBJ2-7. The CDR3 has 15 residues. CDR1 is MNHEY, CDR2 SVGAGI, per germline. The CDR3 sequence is CASSYSRWSSYEQYF.

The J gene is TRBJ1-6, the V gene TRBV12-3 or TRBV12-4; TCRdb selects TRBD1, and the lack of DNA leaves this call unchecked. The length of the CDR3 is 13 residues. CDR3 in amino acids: CASREQGNSPLHF.

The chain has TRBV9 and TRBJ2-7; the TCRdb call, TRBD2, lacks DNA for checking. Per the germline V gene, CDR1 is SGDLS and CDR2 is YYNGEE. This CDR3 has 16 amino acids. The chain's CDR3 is CASSVAPGLAGYEQYF. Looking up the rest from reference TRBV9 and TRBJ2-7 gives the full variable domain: DSGVTQTPKHLITATGQRVTLRCSPRSGDLSVYWYQQSLDQGLQFLIQYYNGEERAKGNILERFSAQQFPDLHSELNLSSLELGDSALYFCASSVAPGLAGYEQYFGPGTRLTVT.

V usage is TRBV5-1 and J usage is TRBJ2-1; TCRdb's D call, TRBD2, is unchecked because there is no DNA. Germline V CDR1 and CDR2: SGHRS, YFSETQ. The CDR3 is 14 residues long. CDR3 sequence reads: CASRQAPQSDEQFF.

CDR3 in amino acids: CASSLVYQGGEETQYF. J is TRBJ2-5 and V is TRBV7-2; TCRdb's assignment of TRBD1 cannot be checked, as there is no DNA. From germline, CDR1 is SGHTA and CDR2 FQGNSA. This CDR3 is 16 amino acids long.

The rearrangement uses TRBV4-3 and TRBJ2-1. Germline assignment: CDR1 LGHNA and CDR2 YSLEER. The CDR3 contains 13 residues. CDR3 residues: CASSQVVRNEQFF.

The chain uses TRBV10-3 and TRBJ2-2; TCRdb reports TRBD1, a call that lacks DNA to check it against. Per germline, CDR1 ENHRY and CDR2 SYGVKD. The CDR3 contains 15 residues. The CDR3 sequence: CAISGTGARSGELFF.

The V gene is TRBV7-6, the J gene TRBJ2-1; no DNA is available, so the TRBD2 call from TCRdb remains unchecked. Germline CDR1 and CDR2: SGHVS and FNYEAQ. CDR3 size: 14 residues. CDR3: CASSNGLSYNEQFF. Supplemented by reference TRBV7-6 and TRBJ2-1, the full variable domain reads GAGVSQSPRYKVTKRGQDVALRCDPISGHVSLYWYRQALGQGPEFLTYFNYEAQQDKSGLPNDRFSAERPEGSISTLTIQRTEQRDSAMYRCASSNGLSYNEQFFGPGTRLTVL.

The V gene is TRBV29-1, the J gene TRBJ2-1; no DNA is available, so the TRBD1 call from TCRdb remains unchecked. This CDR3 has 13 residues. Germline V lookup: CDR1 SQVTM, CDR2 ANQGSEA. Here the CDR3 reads CSVPGAGSNEQFF.

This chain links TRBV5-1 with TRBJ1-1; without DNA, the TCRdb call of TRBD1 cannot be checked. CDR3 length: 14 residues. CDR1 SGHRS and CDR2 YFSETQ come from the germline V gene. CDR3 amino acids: CASSSSGTVTEAFF.